A selection of T cell receptor beta chains follows, all from one sample in a study of blood T cell repertoires in COVID-19. Produced via immunoSEQ multiplex PCR; TCRdb's table is partial and in-frame only. The sample contains 100,000 to 150,000 clones, about 85% of which appear only once. Source material: peripheral blood. The receptors stem from a man aged 55 to 69 with acute or convalescent COVID-19. Both conserved end residues are part of each CDR3. A D gene is named only where the DNA matches it firmly. Size is omitted from some rows. Given values are once, few, many or a class for expanded clones.

V gene	clone size	D gene	J gene	CDR3 DNA	CDR3 protein
TRBV10-3	.	TRBD1	TRBJ1-1	TGTGCTGGCAGGGGGGAAGGCACTGAAGCTTTCTTT	CAGRGEGTEAFF
TRBV5-1	.	.	TRBJ1-4	TGCGCCAGCGGCACTGGGCCGACTAATGAAAAACTGTTTTTT	CASGTGPTNEKLFF
TRBV5-4	few	.	TRBJ1-1	TGTGCCAGCAGCTTGGTGCGGGGGGGGAACACTGAAGCTTTCTTT	CASSLVRGGNTEAFF
TRBV5-1	.	TRBD1	TRBJ1-1	TGCGCCAGCAGCTTGGCGTTAGGGACAGGGGAAGCTTTCTTT	CASSLALGTGEAFF
TRBV20-1	.	.	TRBJ2-7	TGCAGTGCCAGTCGAGACACCCCTGGCGAGCAGTACTTC	CSASRDTPGEQYF
TRBV15	.	.	TRBJ1-6	TGTGCCACCAGCAGAGATCCCCAGGCTACCAATTCACCCCTCCACTTT	CATSRDPQATNSPLHF
TRBV18	.	TRBD2	TRBJ2-4	TGTGCCAGCTCCTATAGCGGGAGGCTTGGAGCCAAAAACATTCAGTACTTC	CASSYSGRLGAKNIQYF
TRBV19	.	.	TRBJ1-2	TGTGCCAGTAGTACGAACGGACAGCACCCAGCCGGTAGCTATGGCTACACCTTC	CASSTNGQHPAGSYGYTF
TRBV5-1	.	TRBD1	TRBJ2-7	TGCGCCAGCAGCTTCGGGACAGGGTTCTCCTACGAGCAGTACTTC	CASSFGTGFSYEQYF
TRBV7-2	.	.	TRBJ2-4	TGTGCCAGCAGCTCCTACATAGGAGGAAACATTCAGTACTTC	CASSSYIGGNIQYF
TRBV10-1	.	.	TRBJ2-3	TGCGCCAGCAGTGAGGTCCGGACAGATACGCAGTATTTT	CASSEVRTDTQYF
TRBV3-1/TRBV3-2	few	TRBD2	TRBJ2-1	TGTGCCAGCAGCCATACAGCGGGAGCGCCGAGCTATGAGCAGTTCTTC	CASSHTAGAPSYEQFF
TRBV6-6	.	TRBD2	TRBJ2-2	TGTGCCAGCAGTCGACGGACTAGCCACCGAGGGACCGGGGAGCTGTTTTTT	CASSRRTSHRGTGELFF
TRBV5-1	.	.	TRBJ1-4	TGCGCCAGCAGCTTCGTCGGGTCCCCAGGACTCAATGAAAAACTGTTTTTT	CASSFVGSPGLNEKLFF
TRBV28	few	.	TRBJ1-1	TGTGCCAGCAGTCCCTCTTACGGTGGAGCTTTCTTT	CASSPSYGGAFF
TRBV27	few	TRBD1	TRBJ2-1	TGTGCCAGCAGTTTAACGGCCAGGGGGTACAATGAGCAGTTCTTC	CASSLTARGYNEQFF
TRBV7-9	.	TRBD1	TRBJ1-3	TGTGCCAGCAGCCGACTACCGGGACAGGGTAGTGGAAACACCATATATTTT	CASSRLPGQGSGNTIYF
TRBV5-6	.	.	TRBJ1-5	TGTGCCAGCAGCTCCCGGACAGCCCGAACGCCCCAGCATTTT	CASSSRTARTPQHF
TRBV24-1	.	TRBD1	TRBJ1-5	TGTGCCACCAGTGACCCGGGACAGGGGGCGAATCAGCCCCAGCATTTT	CATSDPGQGANQPQHF
TRBV19	few	TRBD2	TRBJ2-1	TGTGCCAGTAGTACCACATGGGGGACTAGCGGGAGGAATGAGCAGTTCTTC	CASSTTWGTSGRNEQFF
TRBV7-8	.	TRBD2	TRBJ2-1	TGTGCCAGCAGCTTACGAGCGGGAGGCCCCCTCCACAATGAGCAGTTCTTC	CASSLRAGGPLHNEQFF
TRBV19	few	TRBD1	TRBJ1-5	TGTGCCAGTAGCCTGGGACAGATAAATCAGCCCCAGCATTTT	CASSLGQINQPQHF
TRBV15	.	.	TRBJ1-2	TGTGCCACCAGCAGAGACCTTCCGAGGGCTGGCTACACCTTC	CATSRDLPRAGYTF
TRBV30	.	.	TRBJ2-7	TGTGCCTGGAGTAACGGCGAGCAGTACTTC	CAWSNGEQYF
TRBV28	.	.	TRBJ2-1	TGTGCCAGCAAACCAATGGGCGGGGTCAATGAGCAGTTCTTC	CASKPMGGVNEQFF
TRBV28	.	.	TRBJ1-5	TGTGCCAGCAGTCTCGCGGGGATGGGTGGTGAGCCCCAGCATTTT	CASSLAGMGGEPQHF
TRBV2	.	.	TRBJ2-3	TGTGCCAGCAGTGGGAACCGGATAGGAGGCACAGATACGCAGTATTTT	CASSGNRIGGTDTQYF
TRBV28	.	TRBD2	TRBJ2-7	TGTGCCAGCAGTTTTCCCGGGACTAGAAACGAGCAGTACTTC	CASSFPGTRNEQYF
TRBV29-1	.	TRBD2	TRBJ2-7	TGCAGCGTTGGCCCCGCGGGAGGCATTTACGAGCAGTACTTC	CSVGPAGGIYEQYF
TRBV18	.	TRBD1	TRBJ1-4	TGTGCCAGCTCACCGACAGGGACTAATGAAAAACTGTTTTTT	CASSPTGTNEKLFF
TRBV11-3	.	TRBD2	TRBJ2-5	TGTGCCAGCAGCCAGGTGGTCGGGGGGGAGACCCAGTACTTC	CASSQVVGGETQYF
TRBV6-5	.	TRBD1	TRBJ2-3	TGTGCCAGCAAGCTTCGGGACAGGCGAACAGATACGCAGTATTTT	CASKLRDRRTDTQYF
TRBV5-1	few	.	TRBJ2-6	TGCGCCAGCAGCCCGAGAGGTTTCGGGGCCAACGTCCTGACTTTC	CASSPRGFGANVLTF
TRBV5-1	.	.	TRBJ1-1	TGCGCCAGCAGCCCCCAGATCGGGGGGTGGGGTTTCTTT	CASSPQIGGWGFF